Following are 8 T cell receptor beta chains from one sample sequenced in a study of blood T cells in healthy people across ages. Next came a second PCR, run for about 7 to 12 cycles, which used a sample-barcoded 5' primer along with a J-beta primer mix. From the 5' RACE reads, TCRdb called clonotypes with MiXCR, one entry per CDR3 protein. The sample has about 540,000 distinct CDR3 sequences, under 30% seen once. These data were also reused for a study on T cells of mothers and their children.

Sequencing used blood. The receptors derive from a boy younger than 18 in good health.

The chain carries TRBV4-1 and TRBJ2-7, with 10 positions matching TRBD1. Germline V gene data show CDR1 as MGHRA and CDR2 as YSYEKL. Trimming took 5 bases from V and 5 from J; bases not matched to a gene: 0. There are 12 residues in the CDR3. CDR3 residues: CASSGQGDEQYF. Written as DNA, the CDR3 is TGCGCCAGCAGCGGACAGGGGGACGAGCAGTACTTC.

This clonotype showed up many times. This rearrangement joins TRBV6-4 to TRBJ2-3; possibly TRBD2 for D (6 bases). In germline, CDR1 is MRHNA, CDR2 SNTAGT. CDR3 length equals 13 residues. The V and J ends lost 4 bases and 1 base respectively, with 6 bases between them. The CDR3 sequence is CASSASGTDTQYF. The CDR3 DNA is TGTGCCAGCAGTGCTAGCGGCACAGATACGCAGTATTTT.

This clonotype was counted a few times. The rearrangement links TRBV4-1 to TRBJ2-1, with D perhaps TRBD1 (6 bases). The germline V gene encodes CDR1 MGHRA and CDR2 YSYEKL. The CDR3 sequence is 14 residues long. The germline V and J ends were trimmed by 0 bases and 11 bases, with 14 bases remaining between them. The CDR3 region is CASSQDPGQIKQFF. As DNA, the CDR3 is TGCGCCAGCAGCCAAGATCCGGGACAAATAAAGCAGTTCTTC.

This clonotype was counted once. CDR3 bases: TGTGCCAGCAGTTTTCCAGGGAAAGACGAGCAGTACTTC. Its translation: CASSFPGKDEQYF. This chain connects TRBV12-3 or TRBV12-4 to TRBJ2-1; perhaps TRBD1 as D (5 bases). The DNA end is more similar to TRBJ2-7, so the J call may be wrong. CDR3 length equals 13 residues.

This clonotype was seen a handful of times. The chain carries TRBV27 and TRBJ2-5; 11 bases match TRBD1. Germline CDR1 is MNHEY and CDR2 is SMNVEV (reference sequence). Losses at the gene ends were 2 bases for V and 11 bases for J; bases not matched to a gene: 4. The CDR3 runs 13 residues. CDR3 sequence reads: CASSLGQGAEQYF. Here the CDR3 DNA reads TGTGCCAGCAGTTTAGGACAGGGGGCTGAGCAGTACTTC.

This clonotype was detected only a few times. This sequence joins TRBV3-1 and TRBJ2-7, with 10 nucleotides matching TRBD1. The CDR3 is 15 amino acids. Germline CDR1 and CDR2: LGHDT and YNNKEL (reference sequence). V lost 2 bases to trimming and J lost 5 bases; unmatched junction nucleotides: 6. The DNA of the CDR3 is TGTGCCAGCAGCCAACGGACAGGGGGTGTGGACGAGCAGTACTTC. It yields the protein CASSQRTGGVDEQYF.

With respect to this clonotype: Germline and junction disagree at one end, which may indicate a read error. This chain's CDR3 is CASSPIGTGKNEKLFF. The CDR3 DNA reads as TGTGCCAGCAGCCCGATCGGGACAGGAAAGAATGAAAAACTGTTCTTT. The gene calls are TRBV3-1 and TRBJ1-4, with TRBD1 matching 8 bases. Germline CDR1 and CDR2: LGHDT and YNNKEL (reference sequence). CDR3 size: 16 residues.

CDR3 sequence reads: CASSATLTGTWTEAFF. CDR3 nucleotide sequence: TGTGCCAGCAGTGCCACCCTCACAGGTACTTGGACTGAAGCTTTCTTT. The rearrangement joins TRBV25-1 to TRBJ1-1, with D possibly TRBD1 on 5 matching bases. The CDR3 runs 16 residues. The V end was cut by 4 bases, the J end by 5 bases, with 20 bases between. The germline gives CDR1 MGHDK, CDR2 SYGVNS.